A single sample is the source of the 28 T cell receptor beta chains below, sequenced in a study of molecular identifiers for immune sequencing clone quantification. TCRdb analysed the PCR reads with MiXCR anew, one entry per CDR3 protein. Found here are some 41,000 distinct CDR3 sequences, roughly 20% of them singletons; the top ten hold less than 9%. The sequenced sample consisted of naive CD8+ T cells from blood, with Jurkat cell RNA spiked in. Subset denoted: FACS-sorted CD8+CD4-CCR7+CD45RA+ naive T cells. The receptors here all came from a human donor in good health. Some libraries in this study had Jurkat cell RNA spiked in.

In this sample, this clonotype turned up many times. The chain carries TRBV7-9 and TRBJ2-7, with a possible D match to TRBD1 (6 bases). The CDR3 runs 14 residues. Deletions cut 0 bases from V and 6 bases from J, with 12 bases between. Germline V gene lookup returns CDR1 SEHNR and CDR2 FQNEAQ (reference sequence). CDR3 sequence reads: CASSLATGTSEQYF. The DNA of the CDR3 is TGTGCCAGCAGCTTAGCCACAGGGACCTCCGAGCAGTACTTC.

This clonotype has ten or more counts. This chain links TRBV2 with TRBJ2-1, with D hard to call. The germline V gene has CDR1 SNHLY and CDR2 FYNNEI. This CDR3 has 10 amino acids. Trimming removed 4 bases from V and 10 bases from J, with 5 bases in between. The CDR3 protein is CASSVGEQFF. The CDR3 DNA follows: TGTGCCAGCAGTGTGGGCGAGCAGTTCTTC.

At least ten counts were recorded for this clonotype. The CDR3 loop reads CASSLGANTGELFF. The CDR3 DNA follows: TGTGCCAGCAGCTTAGGGGCGAACACCGGGGAGCTGTTTTTT. The rearrangement joins TRBV7-6 to TRBJ2-2; no firm D call. The length of the CDR3 is 14 residues. From germline, CDR1 is SGHVS and CDR2 FNYEAQ. V was shortened by 1 base and J by 0 bases, with 3 bases between the two germline ends.

This clonotype has a count of ten or more. This chain uses TRBV9 with TRBJ2-1, with 11 bases matching TRBD2. V lost 3 bases and J lost 15; bases outside the gene matches: 14. The CDR3 runs to 15 residues. Per germline, CDR1 SGDLS and CDR2 YYNGEE. The CDR3 region is CASSGIAGGPGIRFF. In DNA form, the CDR3 reads TGTGCCAGCAGCGGAATAGCGGGAGGGCCCGGGATTAGGTTCTTC.

Of note for this clonotype: A much larger clone lies one base from this, so it may be a read error. The chain combines TRBV7-6 with TRBJ1-1; TRBD1 agrees at 9 bases. Trimming cost V 4 bases and J 0 bases; bases outside gene matches: 15. Germline V lookup: CDR1 SGHVS, CDR2 FNYEAQ. The CDR3 runs 19 residues. CDR3 DNA sequence: TGTGCCAGCAGCTCAAGTAATGTCCGGGGACAGGGCGTGAACACTGAAGCTTTCTTT. Its protein is CASSSSNVRGQGVNTEAFF. Drawing the rest from reference TRBV7-6 and TRBJ1-1, the complete variable domain is GAGVSQSPRYKVTKRGQDVALRCDPISGHVSLYWYRQALGQGPEFLTYFNYEAQQDKSGLPNDRFSAERPEGSISTLTIQRTEQRDSAMYRCASSSSNVRGQGVNTEAFFGQGTRLTVV.

This clonotype was found many times. The chain combines TRBV9 with TRBJ1-4; TRBD1 matches at 8 bases. Germline loops: CDR1 SGDLS, CDR2 YYNGEE. The CDR3 is 15 amino acids. V shed 3 bases and J 8 bases; nucleotides not matched to a gene: 9. CDR3 nucleotides: TGTGCCAGCAGCGGAGACAGGGGATTAGGAGAAAAACTGTTTTTT. This encodes CASSGDRGLGEKLFF.

The chain couples TRBV12-3 or TRBV12-4 to TRBJ1-2; no reliable D call. The CDR3 extends over 12 amino acids. V lost 8 bases to trimming and J lost 12 bases, with 19 bases between them. The CDR3 DNA follows: TGTGCCAGCGGCCCTGACACCCCCGGCCACACCTTC. This encodes CASGPDTPGHTF.

This clonotype was detected ten times or more. J is TRBJ2-7 and V is TRBV9; 12 nucleotides align to TRBD2. Germline V gene data show CDR1 as SGDLS and CDR2 as YYNGEE. Trimming cost V 4 bases and J 7 bases; bases outside gene matches: 12. The CDR3 has 16 residues. CDR3 nucleotides: TGTGCCAGCAGCTCCACGGGGGCTAGCGGGAGGGGAGAGCAGTACTTC. Translated: CASSSTGASGRGEQYF.

The table lists this clonotype with many counts. This sequence joins TRBV28 and TRBJ2-7, with 10 bases lining up with TRBD1. V was clipped by 7 bases and J by 2 bases; unmatched bases: 2. Germline CDR1 MDHEN, CDR2 SYDVKM. CDR3 length: 13 residues. DNA for the CDR3: TGTGCCAGCAACGACAGGGGGCCCTACGAGCAGTACTTC. Translated: CASNDRGPYEQYF.

A word on this clonotype: A much larger clone sits a single nucleotide away, making a read error possible. In DNA, the CDR3 is TGTGCCAGCGGTCTGGACAGGGTGACTGAAGCTTTCTTT. It yields the protein CASGLDRVTEAFF. The chain carries TRBV27 and TRBJ1-1; TRBD1 aligns across 8 bases. CDR3 length: 13 residues. The germline V gene has CDR1 MNHEY and CDR2 SMNVEV (reference sequence). V lost 8 bases, J lost 5 bases, and 7 bases stayed unmatched.

This clonotype has ten or more counts. The V gene is TRBV3-1, the J gene TRBJ2-5, with D tentatively TRBD2 (6 bases). Per germline, CDR1 LGHDT and CDR2 YNNKEL (reference sequence). V lost 1 base and J lost 1, with 16 bases in between. The CDR3 loop spans 17 amino acids. The chain's CDR3 is CASSQGTIRGTQETQYF. The CDR3 DNA reads TGTGCCAGCAGCCAAGGGACTATACGGGGCACCCAAGAGACCCAGTACTTC.

With respect to this clonotype: This sequence may be a read error, since a much larger clone differs from it by one base. The chain couples TRBV9 to TRBJ1-1; D is ambiguous. This CDR3 is built from 13 residues. The germline gives CDR1 SGDLS, CDR2 YYNGEE. This chain's CDR3 is CANSPSAAAGAFF. CDR3 in DNA: TGTGCCAACAGCCCTTCAGCAGCAGCGGGAGCTTTCTTT.

This clonotype was counted many times. The chain recombines TRBV20-1 with TRBJ2-7; TRBD2 is a possible D gene (5 bases). This CDR3 region has 15 residues. In germline, CDR1 is DFQATT, CDR2 SNEGSKA (reference sequence). Trimming shortened V by 2 bases and J by 2 bases, and 16 bases separated the two germline ends. The CDR3 loop is CSARMLLAGPYEQYF. CDR3 nucleotides: TGCAGTGCTAGAATGTTGCTCGCGGGTCCCTACGAGCAGTACTTC.

This clonotype was found many times. The chain links TRBV6-2 or TRBV6-3 to TRBJ1-5; D is undetermined. The CDR3 has 14 amino acids. The V and J ends lost 1 base and 5 bases respectively, with 9 bases between them. The germline gives CDR1 MNHEY, CDR2 SVGEGT. CDR3 coding DNA: TGTGCCAGCAGTTACTGGGGAGAGGATCAGCCCCAGCATTTT. This translates into CASSYWGEDQPQHF.

With regard to this clonotype: This may stem from a read error, because a much larger clone lies one nucleotide away. The CDR3 does not close with the conserved phenylalanine or tryptophan, likely indicating a read error. V is TRBV29-1 and J is TRBJ2-3; 7 bases are a match to TRBD2. The junction had 12 bases not matched to a gene; V was cut back by 8 bases and J by 4 bases. From germline, CDR1 is SQVTM and CDR2 ANQGSEA. The CDR3 length is 14 residues. CDR3 DNA sequence: TGCAGCTACCGCGGGGGAGTGGAAGCAGATACGCAGTATTCT. Protein: CSYRGGVEADTQYS.

This clonotype was counted many times. Here the CDR3 reads CASSSTGRPQYF. CDR3 sequence (DNA): TGTGCCAGCAGCTCTACCGGTAGGCCCCAGTACTTC. The chain recombines TRBV11-1 with TRBJ2-5; the D is unclear. Germline CDR1 and CDR2: SGHAT and FQDESV (reference sequence). CDR3 size: 12 residues. V lost 4 bases and J 9 bases, leaving 12 bases between the germline ends. Combining the CDR3 with reference TRBV11-1 and TRBJ2-5 gives the whole variable domain EAEVAQSPRYKITEKSQAVAFWCDPISGHATLYWYRQILGQGPELLVQFQDESVVDDSQLPKDRFSAERLKGVDSTLKIQPAELGDSAMYLCASSSTGRPQYFGPGTRLLVL.

With regard to this clonotype: Since a much larger clone is just one base distant, this may be a read error. As the CDR3 is not closed by the conserved phenylalanine or tryptophan, this likely results from a read error. V usage is TRBV27 and J usage is TRBJ2-7; D ambiguous. The germline V and J ends were trimmed by 6 bases and 0 bases, with 9 bases remaining between them. Germline V CDR1 and CDR2: MNHEY, SMNVEV (reference sequence). The CDR3 is 13 residues long. CDR3 residues: CASSPFSSYEQYS. CDR3 DNA sequence: TGTGCCAGCAGCCCATTCAGCTCCTACGAGCAGTACTCC.

This clonotype was seen repeatedly, ten times or more. This chain uses TRBV5-5 with TRBJ1-2; no reliable D call. Trimming pared 2 bases from V and 0 bases from J, leaving 11 bases between. This CDR3 spans 15 amino acids. From germline, CDR1 is SGHKS and CDR2 YYEKEE (reference sequence). The CDR3 sequence: CASSFLGRSNYGYTF. CDR3 bases: TGTGCCAGCAGCTTCTTGGGCAGGTCTAACTATGGCTACACCTTC.

This clonotype was observed many times. This chain connects TRBV4-1 to TRBJ2-2; no definite D call. Germline V gives CDR1 MGHRA, CDR2 YSYEKL. Trimming left V 8 bases short and J 6 bases short, with 7 bases between. The CDR3 extends over 11 amino acids. CDR3 loop: CASQEAGELFF. CDR3 nucleotides: TGCGCCAGCCAAGAGGCCGGGGAGCTGTTTTTT.

The sample holds many counts of this clonotype. The chain uses TRBV13 and TRBJ2-7; 9 nucleotides match TRBD1. The V and J ends lost 3 bases and 2 bases, in that order; junction bases with no gene match: 8. The CDR3 has 16 residues. Looked up from germline, CDR1 is PRHDT and CDR2 is FYEKMQ (reference sequence). CDR3 residues: CASSFATRDRAYEQYF. In DNA, the CDR3 is TGTGCCAGCAGCTTTGCCACCCGGGACAGGGCCTACGAGCAGTACTTC.

By frequency in the sample, this clonotype is medium-sized (0.01 to 0.1%). The chain has TRBV7-8 and TRBJ2-1, with TRBD2 matching 8 bases. The V segment lost 6 bases and the J segment 7 bases; nucleotides outside the gene matches: 11. Germline CDR1 and CDR2: SGHVS and FQNEAQ. The CDR3 runs 15 residues. CDR3 amino acids: CASRSLGLGVNEQFF. CDR3 DNA sequence: TGTGCCAGCAGAAGCCTGGGACTAGGGGTGAATGAGCAGTTCTTC. The full variable domain, rest sourced from reference TRBV7-8 and TRBJ2-1, is GAGVSQSPRYKVAKRGQDVALRCDPISGHVSLFWYQQALGQGPEFLTYFQNEAQLDKSGLPSDRFFAERPEGSVSTLKIQRTQQEDSAVYLCASRSLGLGVNEQFFGPGTRLTVL.

The table lists this clonotype with many counts. This chain joins TRBV6-1 and TRBJ1-5; TRBD1 aligns across 8 bases. The CDR3 runs 16 residues. CDR1 is MNHNS and CDR2 is SASEGT in the germline V gene. J was trimmed by 0 bases and V by 7 bases; bases with no gene match: 8. CDR3 nucleotide sequence: TGTGCCAGCAAGGCAGGGGGCTCATATAGCAATCAGCCCCAGCATTTT. Amino acids: CASKAGGSYSNQPQHF.

This clonotype was detected a few times. The chain recombines TRBV7-2 with TRBJ1-4; D is unclear. CDR3 length: 13 amino acids. CDR1 and CDR2 (germline): SGHTA, FQGNSA. V lost 5 bases and J 8 bases, leaving 12 bases between the germline ends. For the CDR3, the DNA is TGTGCCAGCAGCCCCCCCATTGGGGAAAAACTGTTTTTT. The encoded protein is CASSPPIGEKLFF. Complete variable domain (other parts from reference TRBV7-2 and TRBJ1-4): GAGVSQSPSNKVTEKGKDVELRCDPISGHTALYWYRQSLGQGLEFLIYFQGNSAPDKSGLPSDRFSAERTGGSVSTLTIQRTQQEDSAVYLCASSPPIGEKLFFGSGTQLSVL.

This clonotype was recorded at least ten times. The CDR3: CASSELGSYSPLHF. As DNA, the CDR3 is TGTGCCAGCAGCGAACTAGGGTCCTATTCACCCCTCCACTTT. The chain joins TRBV28 to TRBJ1-6; no clear D. The CDR3 contains 14 residues. Germline loops: CDR1 MDHEN, CDR2 SYDVKM. Between the trimmed V and J ends, which lost 6 bases and 8 bases, there was a span of 14 bases.

This clonotype was seen at least ten times. The chain carries TRBV13 and TRBJ2-6, with 8 bases aligning to TRBD1. This CDR3 contains 14 residues. Germline assignment: CDR1 PRHDT and CDR2 FYEKMQ (reference sequence). J lost 3 bases, V lost 8 bases, and 3 bases had no gene match. CDR3 loop: CASLQGDGANVLTF. The DNA of the CDR3 is TGTGCCAGCCTACAGGGGGATGGGGCCAACGTCCTGACTTTC.

This clonotype has at least ten counts. The chain couples TRBV6-5 to TRBJ1-2; no reliable D call. The CDR3 runs 18 residues. Trimming cost V 0 bases and J 1 base, with 18 bases left between them. Germline V gene data show CDR1 as MNHEY and CDR2 as SVGAGI. CDR3 sequence reads: CASSYSEKLADLNYGYTF. DNA for the CDR3: TGTGCCAGCAGTTACTCGGAAAAATTGGCGGACCTTAACTATGGCTACACCTTC.

This clonotype was counted only a few times. The chain carries TRBV28 and TRBJ1-5, with D uncertain. The V and J ends lost 8 bases and 0 bases respectively, with 8 bases between them. CDR1 is MDHEN and CDR2 is SYDVKM in the germline V gene. The CDR3 is 13 residues long. Written as DNA, the CDR3 is TGTGCCAGCTGCCAGTATAGCAATCAGCCCCAGCATTTT. Translating it yields CASCQYSNQPQHF.

This clonotype was picked up many times. V gene TRBV7-9 combines with J gene TRBJ1-1, with TRBD1 identical over 9 bases. This CDR3 is 14 amino acids long. Trimming took 4 bases from V and 7 from J; bases not matched to a gene: 7. Germline V lookup: CDR1 SEHNR, CDR2 FQNEAQ (reference sequence). The CDR3 loop is CASSSRDRVNEAFF. CDR3 coding DNA: TGTGCCAGCAGCTCTCGGGACAGGGTAAATGAAGCTTTCTTT.